The rows below give T cell receptor beta chains drawn from one sample of a study of spatial heterogeneity in lung cancer. TCRdb ran MiXCR on the 5' RACE reads and lists one entry per CDR3 protein. This sample has over 45,000 distinct CDR3 sequences, with around 5.2% found just once. Sequenced material: PBMCs, taken at surgery. The receptors were gathered from a male donor with early-stage non-small cell lung cancer. Each CDR3 is given with its conserved first and last residue. A D gene is named only where the DNA matches it firmly. Expanded clones are given a class, and other clones once, few, many or no size at all.

clone_size	j_call	d_call	v_call	cdr3_aa	cdr3_nt
many	TRBJ1-6	-	TRBV7-2	CASSLEVNPTTSPLHF	TGTGCCAGCAGCTTAGAGGTTAACCCCACGACTTCACCCCTCCACTTT
many	TRBJ1-1	-	TRBV10-3	CAILEGHGTEAFF	TGTGCCATCCTGGAGGGGCACGGCACTGAAGCTTTCTTT
many	TRBJ1-1	-	TRBV29-1	CSVTRGAPGAEAFF	TGCAGCGTGACTAGGGGGGCCCCGGGGGCTGAAGCTTTCTTT
-	TRBJ2-3	TRBD2	TRBV6-6	CASSLAGGSTDTQYF	TGTGCCAGCAGTTTAGCGGGAGGAAGCACAGATACGCAGTATTTT
few	TRBJ2-7	TRBD2	TRBV20-1	CSGEAGGGSSHEQYF	TGCAGTGGGGAAGCGGGAGGGGGCAGTAGCCACGAGCAGTACTTC
many	TRBJ2-7	-	TRBV25-1	CASSLGQTIYEQYF	TGTGCCAGCAGTTTGGGCCAGACAATCTACGAGCAGTACTTC
many	TRBJ2-7	-	TRBV20-1	CSASYGGYEQYF	TGCAGTGCTAGTTACGGAGGCTACGAGCAGTACTTC
many	TRBJ2-2	-	TRBV27	CASSFANTGELFF	TGTGCCAGCAGTTTCGCGAACACCGGGGAGCTGTTTTTT
many	TRBJ2-1	-	TRBV15	CATSGIRNNEQFF	TGTGCCACCAGTGGGATTAGAAACAATGAGCAGTTCTTC
many	TRBJ2-5	-	TRBV19	CASSPTGSTETQYF	TGTGCCAGTAGTCCTACAGGGTCCACAGAGACCCAGTACTTC
many	TRBJ2-1	TRBD1	TRBV27	CASSLQGAGYNEQFF	TGTGCCAGCAGTCTCCAGGGGGCAGGGTACAATGAGCAGTTCTTC
many	TRBJ2-1	TRBD2	TRBV7-2	CASSLAGLAGSSYNEQFF	TGTGCCAGCAGCTTAGCGGGACTAGCGGGGAGCTCCTACAATGAGCAGTTCTTC
many	TRBJ1-1	TRBD1	TRBV9	CASSDRPGGTEAFF	TGTGCCAGCAGCGACCGCCCAGGGGGCACTGAAGCTTTCTTT
many	TRBJ2-2	-	TRBV19	CASSTPETGELFF	TGTGCCAGTAGTACCCCGGAAACCGGGGAGCTGTTTTTT
many	TRBJ2-3	-	TRBV4-1	CASSLSPSQTEAGLGDTQYF	TGCGCCAGCAGCCTATCACCTTCCCAAACGGAGGCCGGATTGGGAGATACGCAGTATTTT
many	TRBJ2-2	-	TRBV6-2/TRBV6-3	CASLREINTGELFF	TGTGCCAGCCTCCGGGAGATCAACACCGGGGAGCTGTTTTTT
many	TRBJ2-6	-	TRBV5-1	CASSLSRAGIGANVLTF	TGCGCCAGCAGCTTAAGCAGGGCAGGCATTGGGGCCAACGTCCTGACTTTC
many	TRBJ1-1	-	TRBV25-1	CASSYGVGTEAFF	TGTGCCAGCAGCTACGGGGTAGGCACTGAAGCTTTCTTT
many	TRBJ2-2	TRBD2	TRBV12-3/TRBV12-4	CASIPPGTSGRARELFF	TGTGCCAGCATTCCACCCGGGACTAGCGGGAGGGCCCGGGAGCTGTTTTTT
medium-sized	TRBJ2-5	-	TRBV18	CASSSEETQYF	TGTGCCAGCTCATCGGAAGAGACCCAGTACTTC
many	TRBJ2-5	-	TRBV7-8	CASSYSRTVTGAQYF	TGTGCCAGCAGCTATTCCAGGACAGTCACCGGGGCCCAGTACTTC
few	TRBJ2-1	-	TRBV9	CASSGEPKGLPGSF	TGTGCCAGCAGCGGAGAACCAAAGGGACTCCCTGGCTCCTTC
many	TRBJ1-1	-	TRBV9	CASSPAPGGKAFF	TGTGCCAGCAGCCCAGCGCCCGGGGGAAAAGCTTTCTTT
few	TRBJ2-2	TRBD2	TRBV12-3/TRBV12-4	CASRQPSGRDTGELFF	TGTGCCAGCAGGCAGCCTAGCGGGAGGGACACCGGGGAGCTGTTTTTT
many	TRBJ1-6	-	TRBV15	CATTTSDQYNSPLHF	TGTGCCACCACCACTTCGGACCAGTATAATTCACCCCTCCACTTT
many	TRBJ2-1	TRBD2	TRBV5-1	CASSLPAGYNEQFF	TGCGCCAGCAGCTTGCCAGCGGGGTACAATGAGCAGTTCTTC
many	TRBJ2-3	-	TRBV11-2	CASSSGQFNTQYF	TGTGCCAGCAGCTCCGGACAGTTTAATACGCAGTATTTT
many	TRBJ2-1	TRBD2	TRBV6-2/TRBV6-3	CASSDSASGATWQFF	TGTGCCAGCAGTGACAGCGCTAGCGGGGCCACGTGGCAGTTCTTC
many	TRBJ1-4	-	TRBV18	CASSSLPGHTTNEKLFF	TGTGCCAGCTCATCCCTCCCGGGACATACAACTAATGAAAAACTGTTTTTT
many	TRBJ2-3	TRBD1	TRBV10-3	CAISPGQGNTDTQYF	TGTGCCATCAGTCCGGGACAGGGAAACACAGATACGCAGTATTTT
many	TRBJ1-2	-	TRBV7-9	CASSLDRSHNYGYTF	TGTGCCAGCAGCTTAGATCGCAGCCATAACTATGGCTACACCTTC
many	TRBJ2-2	TRBD2	TRBV18	CASSPGLAGVVGELFF	TGTGCCAGCTCACCGGGACTAGCGGGAGTTGTCGGGGAGCTGTTTTTT
many	TRBJ2-3	-	TRBV27	CASSRKTGEDTQYF	TGTGCCAGCAGTCGGAAGACAGGTGAAGATACGCAGTATTTT
-	TRBJ1-2	TRBD1	TRBV20-1	CSAREGGTGIYGYTF	TGCAGTGCTAGAGAAGGGGGGACAGGTATCTATGGCTACACCTTC
many	TRBJ1-6	TRBD1	TRBV7-9	CASSFSGTGGRSPLHF	TGTGCCAGCAGCTTTTCCGGGACAGGGGGCAGATCACCCCTCCACTTT